The 26 T cell receptor beta chains given below trace back to one sample, sequenced in a study of blood T cell repertoires in COVID-19. Repertoires were generated with immunoSEQ multiplex PCR, while TCRdb's copy carries only in-frame clones and drops some. The sample shows roughly 40,000 clones, 79% of them seen only once. Sequences were obtained from peripheral blood. These TCRs come from a man in his 70s with acute or convalescent COVID-19.

V usage is TRBV7-9 and J usage is TRBJ2-7; D remains ambiguous. Trimming took off 1 base at V and 2 bases at J, with 6 bases between the two ends. This CDR3 contains 13 residues. In germline, CDR1 is SEHNR, CDR2 FQNEAQ (reference sequence). The CDR3: CASSLDRAYEQYF. DNA for the CDR3: TGTGCCAGCAGCTTAGACAGAGCCTACGAGCAGTACTTC.

This clone was found a few times. The gene calls are TRBV15 and TRBJ2-7, with D hard to call. Trimming removed 5 bases at V and 7 bases at J, with 9 bases between. Germline V CDR1 and CDR2: LNHNV, YYDKDF (reference sequence). The CDR3 runs 11 residues. CDR3 protein: CATSEDSEQYF. The CDR3 DNA reads TGTGCCACCAGCGAAGACTCGGAGCAGTACTTC.

The rearrangement joins TRBV7-2 to TRBJ2-1; a weak D match, TRBD1 (5 bases). Deletions cut 1 base from V and 4 bases from J, with 8 bases between. The CDR3 loop spans 14 amino acids. Germline CDR1 reads SGHTA; CDR2 reads FQGNSA. CDR3 region: CASSLGQSYNEQFF. The CDR3 DNA sequence: TGTGCCAGCAGCTTAGGACAGAGTTACAATGAGCAGTTCTTC.

CDR3 nucleotide sequence: TGTGCCAGCAGCTTAGAGCGGACCTACGAGCAGTACTTC. This translates into CASSLERTYEQYF. The chain is built from TRBV7-2 and TRBJ2-7; D perhaps matches TRBD2 (5 bases). Germline V gene sequence: CDR1 SGHTA, CDR2 FQGNSA. This CDR3 has 13 residues. V dropped 1 base and J dropped 2 bases, with 6 bases sitting between them.

The chain uses TRBV7-2 and TRBJ2-5; D is uncertain. Trimming stripped 5 bases from V and 5 bases from J, with 12 bases between. Germline V gene lookup returns CDR1 SGHTA and CDR2 FQGNSA. The CDR3 contains 13 residues. The CDR3 here is CASSPNARETQYF. The CDR3 DNA is TGTGCCAGCAGCCCAAACGCGAGGGAGACCCAGTACTTC. The full variable domain, completed using reference TRBV7-2 and TRBJ2-5, is GAGVSQSPSNKVTEKGKDVELRCDPISGHTALYWYRQSLGQGLEFLIYFQGNSAPDKSGLPSDRFSAERTGGSVSTLTIQRTQQEDSAVYLCASSPNARETQYFGPGTRLLVL.

This clone was detected only a few times. The chain recombines TRBV25-1 with TRBJ1-1, with a possible D match to TRBD1 (6 bases). The V gene's germline CDR1 is MGHDK and CDR2 SYGVNS. V shed 3 bases and J shed 7 bases, with 15 bases lying between them. CDR3 length: 14 residues. As DNA, the CDR3 is TGTGCCAGCAGTGATCCCGGGACACCGTTTGAAGCTTTCTTT. It yields the protein CASSDPGTPFEAFF.

The rearrangement uses TRBV28 and TRBJ1-1, with a tentative D call TRBD1 (6 bases). V gave up 3 bases and J gave up 7 bases, with 30 bases separating them. CDR3 length: 19 residues. The germline V gene has CDR1 MDHEN and CDR2 SYDVKM. DNA for the CDR3: TGTGCCAGCAGTTTCTTCTCCCCCTTCCGGGACACAGAAAGAAGTGAAGCTTTCTTT. It codes for CASSFFSPFRDTERSEAFF.

This clone has only a few counts. J is TRBJ2-7 and V is TRBV5-4; a possible D gene is TRBD2 (7 bases). Germline CDR1 SGHNT, CDR2 YYREEE (reference sequence). This CDR3 comprises 15 residues. V dropped 5 bases and J dropped 4 bases, with 19 bases sitting between them. The CDR3 reads CASSLARGAGYEQYF. CDR3 sequence (DNA): TGTGCCAGCAGTCTCGCCCGGGGGGCGGGTTACGAGCAGTACTTC.

This clone occurred once. V gene TRBV6-5 combines with J gene TRBJ1-4; a weak D match, TRBD1 (6 bases). V lost 6 bases and J lost 1, with 9 bases in between. CDR1 is MNHEY and CDR2 is SVGAGI in the germline V gene. This CDR3 contains 14 residues. As DNA, the CDR3 is TGTGCCAGCAGCAGGGGCGAAACTAATGAAAAACTGTTTTTT. It translates to CASSRGETNEKLFF.

The chain recombines TRBV7-9 with TRBJ1-3; tentatively, D is TRBD1 (6 bases). Per germline, CDR1 SEHNR and CDR2 FQNEAQ (reference sequence). V was pared by 5 bases and J by 1 base, with 9 bases between. The CDR3 has 14 amino acids. CDR3 sequence reads: CASSAGVSGNTIYF. The CDR3 bases are TGTGCCAGCAGCGCAGGGGTGTCTGGAAACACCATATATTTT.

The chain uses TRBV10-1 and TRBJ2-7; D is uncertain. Looked up from germline, CDR1 is WNHNN and CDR2 is SYGVQD (reference sequence). The CDR3 is 15 residues long. V was pared by 7 bases and J by 3 bases, with 19 bases between. Here the CDR3 reads CASTTLGTVSYEQYF. The CDR3 DNA reads TGCGCCAGCACCACTTTAGGAACAGTTAGCTACGAGCAGTACTTC.

The J gene is TRBJ2-5, the V gene TRBV6-5; perhaps TRBD2 as D (6 bases). The V end lost 6 bases, the J end lost 4 bases, and 15 bases lay between the germline ends. Germline CDR1 MNHEY, CDR2 SVGAGI. This CDR3 has 14 residues. The CDR3 nucleotides are TGTGCCAGCAGGAGGGCCCAGGGAGGAGAGACCCAGTACTTC. Its translation is CASRRAQGGETQYF.

The sample holds one count of this clone. This chain links TRBV6-6 with TRBJ2-1, with 14 bases that match TRBD2. The V segment lost 6 bases and the J segment 6 bases; nucleotides outside the gene matches: 7. The CDR3 extends over 16 amino acids. Germline V gene data show CDR1 as MNHNY and CDR2 as SVGAGI (reference sequence). CDR3 region: CASSHGGTSGSNEQFF. CDR3 nucleotides: TGTGCCAGCAGCCACGGAGGGACTAGCGGGAGCAATGAGCAGTTCTTC.

The chain recombines TRBV19 with TRBJ1-5; maybe TRBD1 (5 bases). V was clipped by 5 bases and J by 3 bases, with 11 bases between them. The CDR3 loop spans 14 amino acids. CDR1 and CDR2 from the germline V gene are LNHDA and SQIVND (reference sequence). This chain's CDR3 is CASSRGTDNQPQHF. CDR3 sequence (DNA): TGTGCCAGTAGTCGGGGGACCGACAATCAGCCCCAGCATTTT.

V is TRBV28 and J is TRBJ1-4; TRBD1 matches at 7 bases. The CDR3 sequence is 14 residues long. Germline assignment: CDR1 MDHEN and CDR2 SYDVKM. V lost 4 bases to trimming and J lost 9 bases; unmatched junction nucleotides: 8. In nucleotides, the CDR3 is TGTGCCAGCAGTTCGTCCGGGACAGTGAAAAAACTGTTTTTT. This encodes CASSSSGTVKKLFF.

About this clone: This sample includes further DNA sequences coding for the same CDR3. This rearrangement joins TRBV15 to TRBJ1-5, with TRBD1 as a possible D gene (6 bases). The germline V and J ends were trimmed by 1 base and 6 bases, with 7 bases remaining between them. Germline V gives CDR1 LNHNV, CDR2 YYDKDF (reference sequence). There are 13 residues in the CDR3. The CDR3 loop reads CATSRGGGQPQHF. Here the CDR3 DNA reads TGTGCCACCAGCAGAGGAGGGGGTCAGCCCCAGCATTTT.

The rearrangement uses TRBV6-6 and TRBJ1-1, with D perhaps TRBD1 (6 bases). The length of the CDR3 is 13 residues. From germline, CDR1 is MNHNY and CDR2 SVGAGI (reference sequence). Between the trimmed V and J ends, which lost 7 bases and 3 bases, there was a span of 12 bases. The CDR3 loop is CASTSNRDTEAFF. DNA of the CDR3: TGTGCCAGCACGTCAAACAGGGACACTGAAGCTTTCTTT.

The genes are TRBV28 and TRBJ1-6, with D perhaps matching TRBD1 (5 bases). V lost 3 bases and J 6 bases, leaving 12 bases between the germline ends. The CDR3 totals 15 residues. Per the germline V gene, CDR1 is MDHEN and CDR2 is SYDVKM. In DNA form, the CDR3 reads TGTGCCAGCAGTTTGCCCCAGGGTGGTAATTCACCCCTCCACTTT. Residues: CASSLPQGGNSPLHF.

The chain links TRBV5-6 to TRBJ1-2; 7 nucleotides match TRBD1. This CDR3 region has 15 residues. The V gene end was trimmed by 4 bases and the J gene end by 7 bases; junction bases not matched to a gene: 13. Germline V lookup: CDR1 SGHDT, CDR2 YYEEEE. The CDR3: CASSPTGMAVGGYTF. The CDR3 coding sequence is TGTGCCAGCAGCCCGACAGGGATGGCGGTTGGTGGCTACACCTTC.

The CDR3 loop reads CASSAGWGSEEYEQYF. CDR3 DNA: TGTGCCAGCAGCGCAGGTTGGGGTAGCGAGGAGTACGAGCAGTACTTC. The chain uses TRBV9 and TRBJ2-7; TRBD2 might be the D (5 bases). This CDR3 comprises 16 residues. Germline V CDR1 and CDR2: SGDLS, YYNGEE. V gave up 3 bases and J gave up 4 bases, with 20 bases separating them. Looking up the rest from reference TRBV9 and TRBJ2-7 gives the full variable domain: DSGVTQTPKHLITATGQRVTLRCSPRSGDLSVYWYQQSLDQGLQFLIQYYNGEERAKGNILERFSAQQFPDLHSELNLSSLELGDSALYFCASSAGWGSEEYEQYFGPGTRLTVT.

This sequence joins TRBV3-1 (or the pseudogene TRBV3-2) and TRBJ2-7, with unresolved D. The CDR3 totals 14 residues. Per the germline V gene, CDR1 is LGHDT and CDR2 is YNNKEL (reference sequence). The V gene lost 0 bases and the J gene lost 11 bases, with 17 bases spanning the gap. The CDR3: CASSQDKARPPEYF. CDR3 nucleotides: TGTGCCAGCAGCCAAGATAAGGCCAGGCCCCCGGAGTACTTC.

The CDR3 sequence is CASSEIGILGSLWETQYF. CDR3 DNA: TGTGCCAGCAGTGAGATCGGTATTTTAGGGAGTCTTTGGGAGACCCAGTACTTC. V usage is TRBV6-1 and J usage is TRBJ2-5; a possible D gene is TRBD2 (5 bases). Germline CDR1 and CDR2: MNHNS and SASEGT. Trimming took off 3 bases at V and 5 bases at J, with 25 bases between the two ends. The CDR3 is 18 residues long.

The chain carries TRBV5-1 and TRBJ1-1, with D tentatively TRBD1 (5 bases). Germline CDR1 reads SGHRS; CDR2 reads YFSETQ. The V and J ends lost 3 bases and 0 bases respectively, with 15 bases between them. There are 16 residues in the CDR3. Written as DNA, the CDR3 is TGCGCCAGCAGCTCCCTGGCAGGGAGGATGAACACTGAAGCTTTCTTT. It is translated as CASSSLAGRMNTEAFF.

The genes are TRBV3-1 (or the pseudogene TRBV3-2) and TRBJ2-7; 10 bases align to TRBD2. The CDR3 is 19 residues long. CDR1 and CDR2 (germline): LGHDT, YNNKEL (reference sequence). J lost 6 bases, V lost 0 bases, and 17 bases had no gene match. CDR3 bases: TGTGCCAGCAGCCAAGATCAGTACAGGGGTTCTAGCGGGAGTAGCGAGCAGTACTTC. Encoded protein: CASSQDQYRGSSGSSEQYF.

This clone was observed a single time. V usage is TRBV19 and J usage is TRBJ1-2, with 9 positions matching TRBD1. From germline, CDR1 is LNHDA and CDR2 SQIVND (reference sequence). The CDR3 is made up of 16 amino acids. V gave up 1 base and J gave up 7 bases; unmatched junction bases: 10. The CDR3 region has the DNA TGTGCCAGTAGTATAGCTGCGACAGGGGGGATACTTGGCTACACCTTC. It encodes CASSIAATGGILGYTF.

The genes are TRBV19 and TRBJ1-4; D is perhaps TRBD1 (6 bases). The CDR3 is 15 amino acids. Trimming shortened V by 8 bases and J by 7 bases, and 20 bases separated the two germline ends. Germline CDR1 reads LNHDA; CDR2 reads SQIVND (reference sequence). The CDR3 nucleotides are TGTGCCAGTCGCCCTCCAGGGGTGAGGGGTGAAAAACTGTTTTTT. Amino acid sequence: CASRPPGVRGEKLFF.